Each of the 8 T cell receptor beta chains below was sequenced from the same sample in a study of spatial heterogeneity in lung cancer. TCRdb redid the calling of the 5' RACE reads with MiXCR, one entry per CDR3 protein. The sample shows 40,000 to 50,000 distinct CDR3 sequences, under 12% of them seen only once. Indicated time point: blood at routine non-recurrence follow-up after resection. Sequences were derived from PBMCs, sampled at follow-up. Receptors were obtained from a female donor with early-stage non-small cell lung cancer.

Only a few counts were recorded for this clonotype. This chain uses TRBV5-4 with TRBJ2-2; D tentatively fits TRBD1 or TRBD2 (5 bases each). This CDR3 comprises 16 residues. From germline, CDR1 is SGHNT and CDR2 YYREEE (reference sequence). V was clipped by 4 bases and J by 1 base, with 14 bases between them. The CDR3 here is CASSAPGHVNTGELFF. CDR3 nucleotides: TGTGCCAGCAGCGCCCCGGGGCACGTGAACACCGGGGAGCTGTTTTTT.

The chain combines TRBV4-2 with TRBJ2-7; 11 bases map to TRBD1. CDR3 size: 17 residues. The germline V gene encodes CDR1 LGHNA and CDR2 YNFKEQ. V trimming: 0 bases; J trimming: 0 bases; junction bases outside the gene matches: 4. CDR3 in amino acids: CASSQETGTGGSYEQYF. CDR3 in DNA: TGTGCCAGCAGCCAAGAGACCGGGACAGGGGGCTCCTACGAGCAGTACTTC.

V is TRBV6-2 or TRBV6-3 and J is TRBJ2-5, with D possibly being TRBD2 (6 bases). CDR3 length: 13 amino acids. CDR1 is MNHEY, CDR2 SVGEGT, per germline. Trimming removed 6 bases at V and 9 bases at J, with 17 bases between. CDR3 amino acids: CASSPQTSVAQYF. The CDR3, as DNA: TGTGCCAGCAGCCCCCAGACTAGTGTAGCCCAGTACTTC.

This clonotype has more than one count but fewer than ten. V and J are TRBV5-1 and TRBJ2-3; D call uncertain. The CDR3 runs to 13 residues. V was cut by 3 bases and J by 3 bases, with 8 bases left in between. The germline gives CDR1 SGHRS, CDR2 YFSETQ. The CDR3 is CASSYQVTDTQYF. DNA of the CDR3: TGCGCCAGCAGCTACCAAGTAACAGATACGCAGTATTTT.

This clonotype was seen many times. This chain joins TRBV7-8 and TRBJ1-4; no definite D call. Germline CDR1 reads SGHVS; CDR2 reads FQNEAQ. CDR3 length equals 16 residues. Trimming shortened V by 1 base and J by 2 bases, and 11 bases separated the two germline ends. The CDR3 is CASSLVPGLTNEKLFF. DNA of the CDR3: TGTGCCAGCAGCTTAGTTCCGGGTCTGACTAATGAAAAACTGTTTTTT.

This clonotype has just a few counts. The CDR3 sequence is CASSLNAGTSTGELFF. The CDR3 region has the DNA TGTGCCAGCAGCTTAAACGCCGGCACGAGCACCGGGGAGCTGTTTTTT. This chain joins TRBV7-3 and TRBJ2-2; no definite D call. Germline V CDR1 and CDR2: SGHTA, FQGTGA. Between the trimmed V and J ends, which lost 1 base and 4 bases, there was a span of 13 bases. The CDR3 sequence is 16 residues long.

The table lists this clonotype with many counts. The chain couples TRBV5-4 to TRBJ1-5, with a tentative D call TRBD1 (6 bases). This CDR3 is built from 16 residues. Germline V CDR1 and CDR2: SGHNT, YYREEE (reference sequence). V was pared by 2 bases and J by 5 bases, with 17 bases between. The CDR3 loop is CASSFTSGQNDQPQHF. The DNA of the CDR3 is TGTGCCAGCAGCTTTACCTCCGGACAGAACGATCAGCCCCAGCATTTT. The full variable domain, completed using reference TRBV5-4 and TRBJ1-5, is ETGVTQSPTHLIKTRGQQVTLRCSSQSGHNTVSWYQQALGQGPQFIFQYYREEENGRGNFPPRFSGLQFPNYSSELNVNALELDDSALYLCASSFTSGQNDQPQHFGDGTRLSIL.

The V call is TRBV20-1, the J call TRBJ1-1, with D unclear. The CDR3 sequence is 12 residues long. Deletions cut 6 bases from V and 1 base from J, with 9 bases between. CDR1 and CDR2 from the germline V gene are DFQATT and SNEGSKA (reference sequence). The chain's CDR3 is CSAPKRNTEAFF. CDR3 nucleotide sequence: TGCAGTGCCCCGAAACGGAACACTGAAGCTTTCTTT.